Detailed here is one T cell receptor (beta chain). Ten or more counts support this clonotype. Its cognate antigen has yet to be identified. Per-base qualities were not stored, and no clone one base away is much larger. According to the germline V gene, CDR1 reads SNHLY and CDR2 reads FYNNEI. At the junction V is shortened by 4 bases and J by 5 bases, with 12 bases in between. Taken from cysteine to phenylalanine, the CDR3 has 15 residues. Here the CDR3 DNA is all that survives: 45 bases in frame from base 1. This specimen belongs to a study of regulatory T cells in long-lasting Graves disease (dated by TCRdb to the early 2020s). With respect to the entire study: Newly diagnosed Graves' disease patients had taken antithyroid drugs for less than 3 months. This study used TCR sequencing and RNA sequencing of peripheral blood to compare persistent Graves' disease patients against newly diagnosed Graves' disease patients. A total of roughly 35 samples underwent TCR sequencing: about 13 from persistent and roughly 20 from newly diagnosed Graves' disease patients. The study took place in China and was registered as a clinical trial.

Beyond this particular receptor, the publication reports: Patients with persistent disease shared more public clonotypes (approximately 2,500) than newly diagnosed patients did (approximately 1,000). Preferential use of TRBV28, TRBJ1-2 and TRBJ2-5 was observed in persistent disease, whereas TRBV20-1 and TRBJ2-1 were favored in newly diagnosed disease. Sequencing and analysis were restricted to the TCR beta chain. Peripheral blood alone was examined, since thyroid tissue, which constituted the primary lesion, could not be accessed. The authors acknowledged the small sample size as a limitation that may reduce accuracy. Persistent Graves' disease patients showed lower TCR Shannon entropy and fewer highly expanded clones than newly diagnosed patients, suggesting clonal expansion.

What this sample's time point label stands for: newly diagnosed GD, antithyroid drugs for less than 3 months. For both TCR sequencing and RNA sequencing, RNA was extracted from PBMCs in TRIzol. The diagnosis of Graves' disease followed American Thyroid Association guidelines. Patients for the study were recruited at an endocrinology department in Xi'an, China. From each patient, approximately 10 milliliters of peripheral blood was collected into an EDTA anticoagulant tube. Ficoll Paque Plus density gradient separation was used to isolate PBMCs, and no further T cell sorting was done. An Agilent 2100 Bioanalyzer and agarose gel were used to assess RNA quality, and a NanoDrop 2000 was used to measure RNA concentration. Library method: multiplex PCR. The reads were generated on an Illumina HiSeq 4000. TCR beta libraries were built with iRepertoire HTBI primers and Arm-PCR amplification of CDR3 regions. Gel purification was performed on PCR products prior to sequencing. On the authors' methods: Across samples, about 63 TRBV and 13 to 15 TRBJ segments were identified and used for gene usage analysis of CDR3 amino acid clonotypes. Filtered high-quality paired reads were merged into contigs using COPE and FqMerger. BLAST was used to align contigs to IMGT TRBV, TRBD and TRBJ reference genes, with CDR3 defined following IMGT. Clonotypes above 0.1% frequency were classified as highly expanded clones. Shannon entropy was used to measure repertoire diversity, and the Gini coefficient was used to measure V-J evenness. A clonotype found in more than one individual was treated as public. The raw public data were reprocessed by TCRdb itself: fastp quality trimming at Q25, MiXCR clonotype calling, in-frame beta chains only. Under each unique CDR3 protein, matching rows form one entry showing the most common genes and DNA. The V and J calls reflect TCRdb's pipeline rather than the authors' work. The sample includes 360,000 or so distinct CDR3 sequences, with 15% to 20% observed a single time. The biggest ten clones account for 20% of the sample.

These data were also filed under a second study, of T cells in Graves' hyperthyroidism and ophthalmopathy. As the second paper documents: Graves' hyperthyroidism was defined as stable when no progression to ophthalmopathy occurred over 18 months of follow-up. The hyperthyroidism patients were between 18 and 65 years old and newly diagnosed, with a disease duration of less than 2 months. Any patient with an uncontrolled infection, another autoimmune disease, pregnancy or lactation was excluded. Diagnoses relied on clinical symptoms, serum thyroxine and TRAb, thyroid ultrasound and orbital computed tomography. The TCR CDR3 was subjected to a first round of RT-PCR using the HTBI primer set and the Qiagen OneStep RT-PCR kit. Most expanded thyroid clonotypes (frequency above 0.001) were also detected in blood, a finding suggesting that blood repertoires may reflect thyroid immune responses. Ophthalmopathy was separated from stable hyperthyroidism by a 13 V-J signature model, with 85% to 90% sensitivity and 81% to 82% specificity obtained in cross-validation and 80%/75% obtained in testing. In validation, progression to ophthalmopathy was predicted by the model with nearly 71% sensitivity and roughly 76% specificity, a median of approximately 6.5 months before onset. TCR V-J signatures able to tell the groups apart were searched for in a discovery cohort of more than 90 patients, of whom roughly 42 had Graves' ophthalmopathy and around 57 had stable Graves' hyperthyroidism. Prospective prediction of ophthalmopathy was tested in an independent validation cohort of some 20 hyperthyroidism patients and 15 to 17 patients who later progressed to ophthalmopathy. The 100 or so discovery patients were randomly split 7:3 into training and test sets. Thyroid tissue and blood T-cell repertoires from several Graves' hyperthyroidism patients were also compared in the study. Once sampling was done, hyperthyroidism patients were given methimazole at a starting dose of 30 mg daily, whereas ophthalmopathy patients were given high-dose intravenous methylprednisolone. Libraries were constructed in a second round of multiplex PCR, after which size selection and purification were carried out. Sequencing of the libraries was done on an Illumina HiSeq2000 using paired-end 100 bp reads. SOAPnuke was used to process the raw data, throwing out any read that contained adapters or uncalled bases, had a mean Phred below 15, or lacked an exact constant-primer or identifier match. COPE v1.2.5 was used to merge the high-quality paired reads, and each unique nucleotide sequence was defined as a clonotype. Clonotypes were aligned to IMGT TRBV, TRBD and TRBJ reference segments using MiTCR v1.1. The analysis included only V-J combinations with a frequency above 0.0001, which together covered 99% to 99.2% of the repertoires. The TCS score was defined as the ratio of F50 (clonal expansion) to E x V (chaos), calculated using BLOSUM62-based TCRdist between CDR3 peptides within each V-J. Welch's t-statistics and random forest reduced around 520 V-J features to 13, which were used in a naive Bayes classifier (R e1071). No statistical method was used to fix the sample size in advance, and group allocation was not hidden from the investigators. The paper describes TCR Vbeta CDR3 sequencing of 140 or so peripheral blood samples, made up of 43 ophthalmopathy patients, 70 to 80 hyperthyroidism patients and some 17 progressor patients.

This specimen consisted of peripheral blood mononuclear cells (PBMCs), obtained at new diagnosis, from a patient treated with antithyroid drugs. In this chain, TRBV2 is recombined with TRBJ1-6, with no D gene named confidently. The origin of this receptor is a woman aged 18-29 years with Graves disease. Donor details come from another sample of the same person, matched by shared clones. The bases are TGTGCCAGCAGTGCTTCCAGTCCGGATAATTCACCCCTCCACTTT. Translated, it reads CASSASSPDNSPLHF.